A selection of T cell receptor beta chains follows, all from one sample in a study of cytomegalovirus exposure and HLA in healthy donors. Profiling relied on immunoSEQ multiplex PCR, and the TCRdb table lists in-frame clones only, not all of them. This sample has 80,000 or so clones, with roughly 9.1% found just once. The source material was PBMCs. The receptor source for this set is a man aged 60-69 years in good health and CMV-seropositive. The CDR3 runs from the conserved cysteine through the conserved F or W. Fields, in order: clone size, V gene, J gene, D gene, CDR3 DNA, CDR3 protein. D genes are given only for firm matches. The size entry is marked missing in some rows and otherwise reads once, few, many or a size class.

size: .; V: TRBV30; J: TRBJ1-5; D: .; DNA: TGTGCCTCGGGGGGGGGCAGGGCCCAGCCCCAGCATTTT; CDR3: CASGGGRAQPQHF
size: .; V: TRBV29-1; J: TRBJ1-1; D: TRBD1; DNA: TGCAGCGTTGACCTGACAGGGAACACTGAAGTTTTCTTT; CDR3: CSVDLTGNTEVFF
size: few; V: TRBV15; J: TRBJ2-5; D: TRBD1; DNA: TGTGCCACCAGCAGAGGCTACGGACAGGGCGAGGGCCAGTACTTC; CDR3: CATSRGYGQGEGQYF
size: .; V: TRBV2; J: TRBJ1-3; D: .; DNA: TGTGCCAGAGGGGGTACGCAAAGCCCTGGAAACACCATATATTTT; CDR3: CARGGTQSPGNTIYF
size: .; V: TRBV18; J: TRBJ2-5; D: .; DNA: TGTGCCAGCTCACTCAGACAGTCTGCGGGGGAGACCCAGTACTTC; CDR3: CASSLRQSAGETQYF
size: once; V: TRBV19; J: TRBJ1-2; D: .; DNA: TGTGCCAGTAGTGTCGAAAGGCCCGACAGAGCTAACTATGGCTACACCTTC; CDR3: CASSVERPDRANYGYTF
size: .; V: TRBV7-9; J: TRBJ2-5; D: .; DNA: TGTGCCAGCAGCTTAGGGGGGGGGCCGGAGACCCAGTACTTC; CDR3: CASSLGGGPETQYF
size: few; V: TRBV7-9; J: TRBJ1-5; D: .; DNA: TGTGCCAGCAGCTTAAATTACAGGCGCCAAACTAATCAGCCCCAGCATTTT; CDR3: CASSLNYRRQTNQPQHF
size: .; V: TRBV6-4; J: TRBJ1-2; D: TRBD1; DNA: TGTGCCAGCAGTGCCAGCGAGGGGGCAGGGGGAGGCTACACCTTC; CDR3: CASSASEGAGGGYTF
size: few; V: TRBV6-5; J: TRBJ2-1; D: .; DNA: TGTGCCAGCAGTTACTCCCCGGGGAGTGAGCAGTTCTTC; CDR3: CASSYSPGSEQFF
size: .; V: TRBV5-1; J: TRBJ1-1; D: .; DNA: TGCGCCAGCAGCTTGACAACGGCTGGAGCGAGTGAAGCTTTCTTT; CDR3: CASSLTTAGASEAFF
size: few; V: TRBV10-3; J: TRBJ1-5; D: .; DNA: TGTGCCATCAGTGAGTCGATAGCCAGCAATCAGCCCCAGCATTTT; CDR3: CAISESIASNQPQHF
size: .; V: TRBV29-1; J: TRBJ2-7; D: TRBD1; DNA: TGCAGCGTTGAAGTCCCCGGACAGGGTATTCGCGAGCAGTACTTC; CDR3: CSVEVPGQGIREQYF
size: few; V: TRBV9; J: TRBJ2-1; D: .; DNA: TGTGCCAGCAGCGTAGGAAACAGGGTCTCTTACAATGAGCAGTTCTTC; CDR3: CASSVGNRVSYNEQFF
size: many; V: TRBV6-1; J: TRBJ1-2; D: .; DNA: TGTGCCAGCCGTAGGGCAGGGTATGGCTACACCTTC; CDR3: CASRRAGYGYTF
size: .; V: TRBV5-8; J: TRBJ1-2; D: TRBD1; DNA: TGTGCCAGCAGCCAGGACAGGGGAGGCTATGGCTACACCTTC; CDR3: CASSQDRGGYGYTF
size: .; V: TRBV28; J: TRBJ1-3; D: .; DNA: TGTGCCAGCAGTGATGGGCAGGGCCCTAACACCATATATTTT; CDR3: CASSDGQGPNTIYF
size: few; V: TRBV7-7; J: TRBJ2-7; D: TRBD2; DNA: TGTGCTAGCAGTCCTGGGACTAGCGGGAGCTACGAGCAGTACTTC; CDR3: CASSPGTSGSYEQYF
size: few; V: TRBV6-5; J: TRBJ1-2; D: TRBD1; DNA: TGTGCCAGCAGTTATCAGACAGGGCCGTTGGACTATGGCTACACCTTC; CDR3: CASSYQTGPLDYGYTF
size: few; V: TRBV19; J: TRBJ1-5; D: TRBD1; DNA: TGTGCCAGTAGTATGGACAGGGGAGGATCGCAGCCCCAGCATTTT; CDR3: CASSMDRGGSQPQHF
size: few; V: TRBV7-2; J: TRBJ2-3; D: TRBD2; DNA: TGTGCCAGCAGAGAAGGACTAGCGGACCTCACAGATACGCAGTATTTT; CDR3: CASREGLADLTDTQYF
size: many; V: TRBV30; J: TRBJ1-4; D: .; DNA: TGTGCCTGGAGTGTAAACAGCAACGAAAAACTGTTTTTT; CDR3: CAWSVNSNEKLFF
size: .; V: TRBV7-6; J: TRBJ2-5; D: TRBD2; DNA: TGTGCCAGCAGCTTGGGCACTAGCGTTGGCGAGACCCAGTACTTC; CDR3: CASSLGTSVGETQYF
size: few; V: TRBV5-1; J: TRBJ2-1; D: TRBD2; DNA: TGCGCCAGCAGCTCCGGACTAGCGGGAGGCGGGGGGTACAATGAGCAGTTCTTC; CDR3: CASSSGLAGGGGYNEQFF
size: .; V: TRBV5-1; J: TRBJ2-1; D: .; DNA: TGCGCCAGCAGCCTCCAGGGTGAGCAGTTCTTC; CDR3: CASSLQGEQFF
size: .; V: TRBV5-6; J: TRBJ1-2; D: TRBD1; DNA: TGTGCCAGCAGAGACAGGGGGTATGGCTACACCTTC; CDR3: CASRDRGYGYTF
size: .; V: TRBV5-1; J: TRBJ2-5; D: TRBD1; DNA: TGCGCCAGCAGCTACCAGGGGGCTGAGGCGCGAGAGACCCAGTACTTC; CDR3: CASSYQGAEARETQYF
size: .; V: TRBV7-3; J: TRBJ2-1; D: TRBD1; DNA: TGTGCCAGCAGCCCAGGGGGTACCTCCTACAATGAGCAGTTCTTC; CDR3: CASSPGGTSYNEQFF
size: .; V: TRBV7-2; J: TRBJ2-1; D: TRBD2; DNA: TGTGCCAGCAGCAGGACTAGCGGGAGGGCCGGGAATGAGCAGTTCTTC; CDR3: CASSRTSGRAGNEQFF
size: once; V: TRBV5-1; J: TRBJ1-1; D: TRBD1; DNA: TGCGCCAGCAATACAGGGGCCCAAGGGGACACTGAAGCTTTCTTT; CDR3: CASNTGAQGDTEAFF
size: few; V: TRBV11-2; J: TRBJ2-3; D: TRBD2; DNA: TGTGCCAGCAGCTTAGCGGCGGGGGACCGCACAGATACGCAGTATTTT; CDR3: CASSLAAGDRTDTQYF
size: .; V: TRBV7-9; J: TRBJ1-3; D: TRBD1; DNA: TGTGCCAGCAGCCCAACCGGGACAGCGAACACCATATATTTT; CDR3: CASSPTGTANTIYF
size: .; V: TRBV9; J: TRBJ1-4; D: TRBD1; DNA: TGTGCCAGCAGCCCTCCCGGGACAGGGTATGAAAAACTGTTTTTT; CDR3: CASSPPGTGYEKLFF
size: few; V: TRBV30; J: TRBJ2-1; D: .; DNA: TGTGCCTGGAGTCCGGACAGCACCTACAATGAGCAGTTCTTC; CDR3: CAWSPDSTYNEQFF
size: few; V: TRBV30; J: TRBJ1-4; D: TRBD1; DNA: TGTGCCTGGAGTGTAACCGGGACAGGGTGGGAATTT; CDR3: CAWSVTGTGWEF
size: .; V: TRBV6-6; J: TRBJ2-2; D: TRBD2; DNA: TGTGCCAGCAGCCTGACTAGCGGCACCACCGGGGAGCTGTTTTTT; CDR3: CASSLTSGTTGELFF
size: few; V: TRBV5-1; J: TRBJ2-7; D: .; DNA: TGCGCCAGCAGCCTCCGGGACACCGGCTACGAGCAGTACTTC; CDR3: CASSLRDTGYEQYF
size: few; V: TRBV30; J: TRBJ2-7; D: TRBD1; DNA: TGTGCCTGGAGGCAAAGGGGGACAGGGGGCTACGAGCAGTACTTC; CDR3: CAWRQRGTGGYEQYF
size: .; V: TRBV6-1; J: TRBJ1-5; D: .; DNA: TGTGCCAGCAGTTGGGCAGGGTCTAGCAATCAGCCCCAGCATTTT; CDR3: CASSWAGSSNQPQHF
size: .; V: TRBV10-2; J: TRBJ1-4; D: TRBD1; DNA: TGCGCCAGCAGAGCGGACAGGGAAACTAATGAAAAACTGTTTTTT; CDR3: CASRADRETNEKLFF
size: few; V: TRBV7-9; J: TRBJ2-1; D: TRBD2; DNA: TGTGCCAGCAGCATAACTAGCGGGGGATACAATGAGCAGTTCTTC; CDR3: CASSITSGGYNEQFF
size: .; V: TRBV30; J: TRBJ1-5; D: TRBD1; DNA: TGTGCCTGGAATCGACAGGGGAGCAATCAGCCCCAGCATTTT; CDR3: CAWNRQGSNQPQHF
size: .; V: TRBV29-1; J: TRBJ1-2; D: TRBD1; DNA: TGCAGCGTCGGGGAAGGGACAGGGGGCGTTACGAAGGGAGGCTACACCTTC; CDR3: CSVGEGTGGVTKGGYTF
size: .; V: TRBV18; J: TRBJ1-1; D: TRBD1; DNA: TGTGCCAGCTCACCAGGGACAGGGGCCCGAACTGAAGCTTTCTTT; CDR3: CASSPGTGARTEAFF
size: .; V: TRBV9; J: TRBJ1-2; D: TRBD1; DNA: TGTGCCAGCAGCCTGGGACAGGGGGCGGGTGGCTACACCTTC; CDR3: CASSLGQGAGGYTF
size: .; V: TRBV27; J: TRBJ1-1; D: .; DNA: TGTGCCAGCAGTGCTGGGAGGCTTAGTCCTGAAGCTTTCTTT; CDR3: CASSAGRLSPEAFF